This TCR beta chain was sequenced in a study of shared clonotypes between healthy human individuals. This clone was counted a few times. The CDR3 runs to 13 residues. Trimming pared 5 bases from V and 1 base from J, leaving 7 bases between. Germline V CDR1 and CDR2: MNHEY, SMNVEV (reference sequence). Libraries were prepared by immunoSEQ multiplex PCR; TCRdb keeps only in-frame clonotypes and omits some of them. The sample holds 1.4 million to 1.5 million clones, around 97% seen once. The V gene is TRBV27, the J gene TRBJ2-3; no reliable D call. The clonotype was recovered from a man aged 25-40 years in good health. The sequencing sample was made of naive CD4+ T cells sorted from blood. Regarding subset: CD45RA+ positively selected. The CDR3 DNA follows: TGTGCCAGCAGTCCCCGGGGCACAGATACGCAGTATTTT. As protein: CASSPRGTDTQYF.